This TCR beta chain emerged from a study of cytomegalovirus exposure and HLA in healthy donors. Study-level results: Information on immune exposure was restricted to one variable (CMV serostatus).

Trimming shortened V by 2 bases and J by 5 bases, and 6 bases separated the two germline ends. The CDR3 is 13 amino acids. Germline V CDR1 and CDR2: MNHEY, SVGAGI. Vbeta (60) and Jbeta (13) primers were used in the PCR. Using immunoSEQ multiplex PCR, the repertoire was profiled, and TCRdb retains in-frame clones only, with some absent. The sample consists of over 90,000 clones, approximately 82% of them appearing once. Comment on this clone: Its antigen is still unknown.

The sequence was collected from a man in his forties or fifties in good health and CMV-seronegative. The chain carries TRBV6-5 and TRBJ2-2; D gene uncertain. Source material: PBMCs. CDR3 sequence (DNA): TGTGCCAGCAGTTACGCGAGTACCGGGGAGCTGTTTTTT. Protein product: CASSYASTGELFF.